The sequence of this TCR beta chain was determined in a study of regulatory T cells in long-lasting Graves disease. Libraries of TCR beta came from iRepertoire HTBI primers plus Arm-PCR of CDR3 regions. TCRdb re-analysed the multiplex PCR reads in MiXCR, keeping a single row per CDR3 protein. The sample lists some 340,000 distinct CDR3 sequences, roughly 25% occurring once. Time point in this sample: persistent/refractory GD, antithyroid drugs over 5 years with positive TRAb. Making the TCR library involved RNA that had been extracted from PBMCs. Germline CDR1 is SGHAT and CDR2 is FQNNGV. V was clipped by 6 bases and J by 12 bases; unmatched bases: 11. The CDR3 length is 13 residues.

This receptor was taken from a woman aged 40 to 50 with Graves disease. This material consisted of peripheral blood mononuclear cells (PBMCs), taken when the disease was refractory, from a patient treated with antithyroid drugs. This chain joins TRBV11-2 and TRBJ2-1; TRBD2 aligns across 7 bases. CDR3 loop: CASRSLGRSPQFF. In DNA, the CDR3 is TGTGCCAGCAGGTCCCTCGGGAGGTCCCCGCAGTTCTTC.